This T cell receptor beta chain was captured in a study of blood T cell repertoires in COVID-19. Across the study: T cells, B-cell-depleted T cells, or PBMCs supplied cDNA or gDNA.

Measured with immunoSEQ multiplex PCR; TCRdb has only the in-frame clones, and not every one. The table has about 180,000 clones, about 86% seen once. The CDR3 is 14 residues long. The ends were cut back, 2 bases at V and 2 bases at J, with 11 bases in the middle. Germline V gene lookup returns CDR1 SGHRS and CDR2 YFSETQ. The V and J genes are TRBV5-1 and TRBJ2-7; D unresolved. The source is a man between 65 and 85 years old with active or convalescent COVID-19. Specimen: peripheral blood. CDR3 amino acids: CASSLEVNTYEQYF. The DNA of the CDR3 is TGCGCCAGCAGCTTAGAGGTAAATACCTACGAGCAGTACTTC.